Detailed here is one T cell receptor beta chain. What it recognizes is unknown. The data originate from a study of OX40 agonist ivuxolimab in advanced cancers. Study details: The mean age was around 56 years, ranging from about 23 to 85, with 65% to 85% of participants male. Study-wide findings and caveats: Circulating CD4+ and CD8+ T cells showed clonal expansion by week 6 at 0.1 to 3.0 mg/kg. Several nonresponders also turned out to have low normalized T-cell clonal expansion.

Trimming took 10 bases from V and 0 from J, leaving 13 bases between them. CDR1 LNHDA and CDR2 SQIVND come from the germline V gene (reference sequence). The CDR3 contains 14 residues. Assay: immunoSEQ multiplex PCR; the TCRdb copy retains only in-frame clones and omits some. The repertoire holds roughly 46,000 clones, with roughly nine tenths as singletons. The clonotype originates from an adult with an advanced solid tumor such as melanoma, head and neck, liver or kidney cancer. V is TRBV19 and J is TRBJ1-5; maybe TRBD1 (5 bases). The source was CD4+ or CD8+ T cells sorted from blood, collected in a trial of the OX40 agonist ivuxolimab. CDR3 region: CATTEYYSNQPQHF. CDR3 nucleotides: TGTGCCACGACAGAATATTATAGCAATCAGCCCCAGCATTTT.